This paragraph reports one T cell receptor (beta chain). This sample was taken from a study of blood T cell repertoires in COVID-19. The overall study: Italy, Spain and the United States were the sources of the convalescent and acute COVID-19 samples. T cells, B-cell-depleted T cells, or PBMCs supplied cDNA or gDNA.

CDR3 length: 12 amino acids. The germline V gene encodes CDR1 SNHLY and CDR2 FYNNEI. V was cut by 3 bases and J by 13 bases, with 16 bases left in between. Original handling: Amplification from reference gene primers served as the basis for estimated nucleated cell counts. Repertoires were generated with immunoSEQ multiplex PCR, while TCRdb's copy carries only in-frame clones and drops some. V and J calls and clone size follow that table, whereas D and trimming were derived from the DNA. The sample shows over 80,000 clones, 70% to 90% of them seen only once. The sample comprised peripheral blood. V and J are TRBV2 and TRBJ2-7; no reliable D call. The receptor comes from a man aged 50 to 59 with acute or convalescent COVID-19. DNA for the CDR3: TGTGCCAGCAGTGAGTCAGGTCCTGGGCCTTACGTC. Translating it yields CASSESGPGPYV.